This T cell receptor beta chain was sequenced for a study of T cells in Graves' hyperthyroidism and ophthalmopathy. Study context: Peripheral blood was collected at initial diagnosis, before any treatment.

Broader study findings: A 13 V-J signature model discriminated ophthalmopathy versus stable hyperthyroidism.

As concerns this clonotype: Its specificity is unknown.

RNA transcripts provided the source from which TCR beta CDR3 regions were amplified. Using the HTBI primer set, a first-round RT-PCR was run on the TCR CDR3. TCRdb fed the multiplex PCR reads into MiXCR, producing one record per CDR3 protein. The sample lists 600,000 to 850,000 distinct CDR3 sequences, around 20% seen once, with approximately 15% in the top ten. With 4 bases removed from V and 1 base from J, the gap between germline ends came to 31 bases. The germline V gene has CDR1 MDHEN and CDR2 SYDVKM. The CDR3 covers 22 residues. Any patient presenting with uncontrolled infection, other autoimmune disease, pregnancy or lactation was left out.

Sample: blood. This chain links TRBV28 with TRBJ2-2, with D perhaps assigned TRBD1 or TRBD2 (5 bases each). The TCR sequence derives from a woman aged 50 to 60 with Graves' hyperthyroidism that later progressed to Graves' ophthalmopathy. For the CDR3, the DNA is TGTGCCAGCAGTTCGGGACGGAGGCAGTCCGTACCGCAATCCTTGAACACCGGGGAGCTGTTTTTT. It codes for CASSSGRRQSVPQSLNTGELFF.